These 23 T cell receptor beta chains originate from one sample sequenced in a study of blood T cell repertoires in COVID-19. Produced via immunoSEQ multiplex PCR; TCRdb's table is partial and in-frame only. The data contain 83,000 or so clones, approximately 86% of them singletons. Source material: peripheral blood. The source of these receptors is a man older than 75 with active or convalescent COVID-19.

The chain carries TRBV9 and TRBJ1-6; unclear D gene. The CDR3 is 13 residues long. The germline V and J ends were trimmed by 3 bases and 2 bases, with 3 bases remaining between them. CDR1 is SGDLS and CDR2 is YYNGEE in the germline V gene. The CDR3 sequence: CASSATYNSPLHF. CDR3 DNA: TGTGCCAGCAGCGCCACCTATAATTCACCCCTCCACTTT.

The V call is TRBV6-2 or TRBV6-3, the J call TRBJ2-1, with TRBD1 matching over 7 bases. The germline CDR1 and CDR2 sequences are MNHEY and SVGEGT. CDR3 size: 16 residues. V shed 1 base, J shed 4 bases, and the junction held 7 bases outside the gene matches. The DNA of the CDR3 is TGTGCCAGCAGTTACTTCGACAGGGCCAGTTACAATGAGCAGTTCTTC. It is translated as CASSYFDRASYNEQFF.

This clone has only one observation. This chain links TRBV4-2 with TRBJ1-6; 7 nucleotides align to TRBD1. Germline assignment: CDR1 LGHNA and CDR2 YNFKEQ. The CDR3 runs 16 residues. Germline trimming cut 6 bases from V and 0 bases from J; bases unmatched to any gene: 5. The chain's CDR3 is CASSQTGSSYNSPLHF. CDR3 DNA: TGTGCCAGCAGTCAGACAGGGAGCTCCTATAATTCACCCCTCCACTTT.

The chain is built from TRBV27 and TRBJ1-6, with TRBD1 identical over 7 bases. The germline V gene encodes CDR1 MNHEY and CDR2 SMNVEV (reference sequence). V lost 5 bases and J lost 10; bases outside the gene matches: 8. This CDR3 has 14 amino acids. As DNA, the CDR3 is TGTGCCAGCAGTGCTGACAGGGTTCACTCACCCCTCCACTTT. This gives the protein CASSADRVHSPLHF.

The chain has TRBV29-1 and TRBJ1-1, with 8 bases aligning to TRBD1. With 5 bases clipped from V and 0 bases from J, the junction kept 2 bases outside the gene matches. The CDR3 is 13 amino acids. Germline CDR1 reads SQVTM; CDR2 reads ANQGSEA. DNA of the CDR3: TGCAGCGTTCCGACAGGGGTGAACACTGAAGCTTTCTTT. Its translation: CSVPTGVNTEAFF.

This rearrangement joins TRBV5-1 to TRBJ1-6, with a tentative D call TRBD1 (5 bases). The CDR3 loop spans 14 amino acids. Trimming cost V 6 bases and J 7 bases, with 14 bases left between them. Germline CDR1 and CDR2: SGHRS and YFSETQ. CDR3 nucleotides: TGCGCCAGCACTCGGGACGGACTAAATTCACCCCTCCACTTT. This gives the protein CASTRDGLNSPLHF. Complete variable domain (other parts from reference TRBV5-1 and TRBJ1-6): KAGVTQTPRYLIKTRGQQVTLSCSPISGHRSVSWYQQTPGQGLQFLFEYFSETQRNKGNFPGRFSGRQFSNSRSEMNVSTLELGDSALYLCASTRDGLNSPLHFGNGTRLTVT.

V and J are TRBV2 and TRBJ2-3, with 7 bases fitting TRBD2. The junction had 6 bases not matched to a gene; V was cut back by 2 bases and J by 7 bases. Germline assignment: CDR1 SNHLY and CDR2 FYNNEI. CDR3 size: 14 residues. CDR3 nucleotides: TGTGCCAGCAGTGAAAGTGAGACTAGCCATACGCAGTATTTT. Its protein product is CASSESETSHTQYF.

The genes are TRBV19 and TRBJ1-4; tentative D call: TRBD1 (5 bases). The CDR3 contains 15 residues. V was cut by 6 bases and J by 1 base, with 12 bases left in between. Germline V gene data show CDR1 as LNHDA and CDR2 as SQIVND (reference sequence). For the CDR3, the DNA is TGTGCCAGTAGGGGGAGGGACGGAACTAATGAAAAACTGTTTTTT. Its protein is CASRGRDGTNEKLFF.

The sample holds a few counts of this clone. The CDR3 DNA sequence: TGTGCCAGCAGTCGCGGACTAGCGGAACATCCAACCACAGATACGCAGTATTTT. It is translated as CASSRGLAEHPTTDTQYF. The rearrangement joins TRBV27 to TRBJ2-3; 10 bases agree with TRBD2. V lost 5 bases, J lost 2 bases, and 13 bases stayed unmatched. CDR3 length: 18 residues. Germline V gene sequence: CDR1 MNHEY, CDR2 SMNVEV (reference sequence).

This sequence joins TRBV28 and TRBJ2-7; 8 bases align to TRBD1. The germline gives CDR1 MDHEN, CDR2 SYDVKM. The J segment lost 2 bases and the V segment lost 6 bases, leaving 6 bases of the junction unmatched. The CDR3 covers 14 residues. The CDR3 DNA sequence: TGTGCCAGCAGGCGACAGGGGCCTACCTACGAGCAGTACGTC. It codes for CASRRQGPTYEQYV.

The V gene is TRBV28, the J gene TRBJ1-6; D is unresolved. V dropped 8 bases and J dropped 4 bases, with 12 bases sitting between them. The CDR3 length is 14 residues. CDR1 MDHEN and CDR2 SYDVKM come from the germline V gene. The CDR3 region has the DNA TGTGCCAGCCGTATAGGAGCTTATAATTCACCCCTCCACTTT. As protein: CASRIGAYNSPLHF. Complete variable domain (other parts from reference TRBV28 and TRBJ1-6): DVKVTQSSRYLVKRTGEKVFLECVQDMDHENMFWYRQDPGLGLRLIYFSYDVKMKEKGDIPEGYSVSREKKERFSLILESASTNQTSMYLCASRIGAYNSPLHFGNGTRLTVT.

This clone was seen more than once but under ten times. The gene calls are TRBV21-1 and TRBJ1-1; the table names TRBD1, a call not compared with the DNA. TRBV21-1 is deemed a pseudogene. The CDR3 contains 13 residues. The CDR3 loop reads CASSKLGAPKAFF. The CDR3 DNA reads as TGTGCCAGCAGCAAACTGGGGGCCCCGAAAGCTTTCTTT.

This clone was found a few times. The rearrangement links TRBV6-2 or TRBV6-3 to TRBJ2-7; no definite D call. There are 13 residues in the CDR3. Trimming stripped 4 bases from V and 2 bases from J, with 9 bases between. Looked up from germline, CDR1 is MNHEY and CDR2 is SVGEGT. CDR3 nucleotides: TGTGCCAGCAGTTTGAGCAGGACCTACGAGCAGTACGTC. Encoded protein: CASSLSRTYEQYV.

The sample holds a few counts of this clone. The J gene is TRBJ2-1, the V gene TRBV7-2, with 7 bases identical to TRBD2. The CDR3 runs to 15 residues. The V segment lost 1 base and the J segment 3 bases; nucleotides outside the gene matches: 3. Per germline, CDR1 SGHTA and CDR2 FQGNSA. The CDR3 DNA is TGTGCCAGCAGCTTAGGGGCGGGAGTCTACAATGAGCAGTTCTTC. Translation gives CASSLGAGVYNEQFF.

The V gene is TRBV23-1, the J gene TRBJ2-7; 7 bases match TRBD2. TRBV23-1 is treated as an ORF (open reading frame) with a function not yet certain. V shed 6 bases and J 4 bases; nucleotides not matched to a gene: 6. The CDR3 covers 13 residues. CDR3 coding DNA: TGCGCCAGCAGGACCACTAGCGATTACGAGCAGTACGTC. Its translation: CASRTTSDYEQYV.

The J gene is TRBJ2-6, the V gene TRBV6-5; D unresolved. Germline values: CDR1 MNHEY, CDR2 SVGAGI. V was clipped by 0 bases and J by 1 base, with 7 bases between them. CDR3 length: 16 amino acids. The CDR3 loop reads CASSYSRSSGANVLTF. Written as DNA, the CDR3 is TGTGCCAGCAGTTACTCTAGAAGTTCTGGGGCCAACGTCCTGACTTTC.

About this clone: A junction end diverges from the germline sequence, so it may reflect a read error. This rearrangement joins TRBV7-9 to TRBJ1-6; D is possibly TRBD1 (6 bases). The CDR3 spans 14 residues. Germline V gene data show CDR1 as SEHNR and CDR2 as FQNEAQ (reference sequence). The CDR3 loop is CASSLSRGDSPLHF. The CDR3 coding sequence is TGTGCCAGCAGCTTAAGCAGGGGTGATTCCCCCCTCCACTTT.

The V call is TRBV6-5, the J call TRBJ1-1; perhaps TRBD1 as D (5 bases). Germline CDR1 MNHEY, CDR2 SVGAGI. The V and J ends lost 6 bases and 5 bases respectively, with 13 bases between them. The CDR3 sequence is 13 residues long. CDR3 sequence reads: CASSGRARTEAFF. As DNA, the CDR3 is TGTGCCAGCAGCGGCAGGGCCAGGACTGAAGCTTTCTTT.

The chain carries TRBV10-2 and TRBJ2-7, with 14 positions matching TRBD2. This CDR3 has 15 residues. Germline values: CDR1 WSHSY, CDR2 SAAADI. V was clipped by 6 bases and J by 7 bases; unmatched bases: 8. The DNA of the CDR3 is TGCGCCAGCAGAGGACTAGCGGGAGGACAGGGTGAGCAGTACGTC. This translates into CASRGLAGGQGEQYV.

This clone was seen a handful of times. V gene TRBV11-2 combines with J gene TRBJ1-5; 9 bases map to TRBD1. Looked up from germline, CDR1 is SGHAT and CDR2 is FQNNGV. The V and J ends lost 5 bases and 5 bases, in that order; junction bases with no gene match: 7. The CDR3 consists of 15 residues. CDR3 loop: CASSTRTGEDQPQHF. For the CDR3, the DNA is TGTGCCAGCAGCACCCGGACAGGGGAGGATCAGCCCCAGCATTTT.

The genes are TRBV6-5 and TRBJ2-1; D gene unclear. This CDR3 is 15 amino acids long. The V and J ends lost 7 bases and 6 bases respectively, with 19 bases between them. Germline V gene lookup returns CDR1 MNHEY and CDR2 SVGAGI. CDR3 loop: CASTIGFAVPNEQFF. The CDR3 region has the DNA TGTGCCAGCACCATCGGTTTTGCGGTGCCCAATGAGCAGTTCTTC.

The V and J genes are TRBV13 and TRBJ2-1; D is perhaps TRBD2 (5 bases). Germline CDR1 and CDR2: PRHDT and FYEKMQ (reference sequence). The CDR3 is 15 residues long. V lost 6 bases and J lost 10, with 22 bases in between. CDR3 in DNA: TGTGCCAGCAGTGCCGGGGTTTCGGGCTGGCGGGAGCAGTTCTTC. Protein sequence: CASSAGVSGWREQFF.

This clone was counted a few times. CDR3: CASSGGMNTEAFF. CDR3 DNA sequence: TGTGCCAGCAGCGGGGGCATGAACACTGAAGCTTTCTTT. This sequence joins TRBV7-9 and TRBJ1-1; weak D call: TRBD1 (6 bases). Germline V gene data show CDR1 as SEHNR and CDR2 as FQNEAQ (reference sequence). Trimming pared 5 bases from V and 0 bases from J, leaving 7 bases between. This CDR3 has 13 amino acids.